This T cell receptor (beta chain) was recovered during a study of T-cell reconstitution after alpha-beta-depleted transplantation in children. CDR1 and CDR2 from the germline V gene are SGHTA and FQGTGA. The V and J ends lost 5 bases and 0 bases, in that order; junction bases with no gene match: 7. The CDR3 has 17 amino acids. For TCRbeta, the library was prepared with unique molecular identifiers. TCRdb ran MiXCR on the PCR reads and lists one entry per CDR3 protein. Altogether around 370,000 distinct CDR3 sequences are present, about 9.4% being singletons, with the ten largest covering less than 2.5%. This clonotype was observed a few times.

V is TRBV7-3 and J is TRBJ2-1; TRBD2 agrees at 10 bases. This material consisted of PBMCs from the stem cell graft donor, taken from the stem cell graft. This receptor was taken from a human donor who donated a stem cell graft to a child with acute lymphoblastic leukemia. The CDR3 DNA reads TGTGCCAGCAGCCCCGGACTAGCGGTTAGCTCCTACAATGAGCAGTTCTTC. Protein sequence: CASSPGLAVSSYNEQFF.